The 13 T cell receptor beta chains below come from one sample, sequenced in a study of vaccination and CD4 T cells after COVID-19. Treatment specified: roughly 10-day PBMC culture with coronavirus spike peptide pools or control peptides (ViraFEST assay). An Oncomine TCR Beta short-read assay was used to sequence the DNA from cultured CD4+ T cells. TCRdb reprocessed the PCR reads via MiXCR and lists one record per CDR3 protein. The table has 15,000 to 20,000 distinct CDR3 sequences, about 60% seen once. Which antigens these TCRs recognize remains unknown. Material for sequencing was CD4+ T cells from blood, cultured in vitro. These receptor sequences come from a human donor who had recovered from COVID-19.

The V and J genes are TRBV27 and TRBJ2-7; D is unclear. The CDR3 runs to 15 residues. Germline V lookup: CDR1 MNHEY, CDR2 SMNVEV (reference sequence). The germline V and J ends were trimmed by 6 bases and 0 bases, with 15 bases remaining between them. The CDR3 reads CASRGLALSSYEQYF. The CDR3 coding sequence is TGTGCCAGCAGAGGTTTAGCCTTAAGCTCCTACGAGCAGTACTTC.

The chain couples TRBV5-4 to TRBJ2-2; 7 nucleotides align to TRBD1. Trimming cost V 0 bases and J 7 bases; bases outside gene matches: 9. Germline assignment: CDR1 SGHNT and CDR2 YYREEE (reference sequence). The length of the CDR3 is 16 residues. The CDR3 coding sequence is TGTGCCAGCAGCTTGGCCGAAAGCTGGACAGGCGGGGAGCTGTTTTTT. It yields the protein CASSLAESWTGGELFF.

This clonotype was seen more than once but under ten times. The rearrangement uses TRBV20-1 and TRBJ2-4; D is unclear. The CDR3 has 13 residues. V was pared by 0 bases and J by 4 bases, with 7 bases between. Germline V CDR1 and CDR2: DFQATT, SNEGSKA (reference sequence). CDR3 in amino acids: CSAREAAKNIQYF. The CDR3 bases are TGCAGTGCTAGAGAGGCTGCGAAAAACATTCAGTACTTC.

CDR3 DNA sequence: TGTGCCAGCAGCGCCGGGACAGGGGGTCAGCCCCAGCATTTT. Translation gives CASSAGTGGQPQHF. The rearrangement uses TRBV7-2 and TRBJ1-5, with 11 bases that match TRBD1. V lost 5 bases to trimming and J lost 6 bases; unmatched junction nucleotides: 3. The CDR3 sequence is 14 residues long. Germline-derived CDR1 and CDR2 are SGHTA and FQGNSA.

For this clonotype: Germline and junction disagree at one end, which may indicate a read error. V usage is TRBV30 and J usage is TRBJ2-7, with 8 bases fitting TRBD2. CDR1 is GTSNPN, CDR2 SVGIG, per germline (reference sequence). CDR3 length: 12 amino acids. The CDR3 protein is CAWSSPTSVRGF. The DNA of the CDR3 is TGTGCCTGGAGTAGCCCGACTAGCGTCCGGGGCTTC. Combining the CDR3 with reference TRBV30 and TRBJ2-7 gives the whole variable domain SQTIHQWPATLVQPVGSPLSLECTVEGTSNPNLYWYRQAAGRGLQLLFYSVGIGQISSEVPQNLSASRPQDRQFILSSKKLLLSDSGFYLCAWSSPTSVRGFGPGTRLTVT.

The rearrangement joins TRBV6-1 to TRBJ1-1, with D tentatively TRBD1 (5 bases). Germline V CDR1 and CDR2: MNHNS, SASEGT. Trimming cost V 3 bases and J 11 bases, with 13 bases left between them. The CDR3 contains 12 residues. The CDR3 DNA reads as TGTGCCAGCAGTGAGGGGGGTTTGTGGGCTTTCTTT. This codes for CASSEGGLWAFF.

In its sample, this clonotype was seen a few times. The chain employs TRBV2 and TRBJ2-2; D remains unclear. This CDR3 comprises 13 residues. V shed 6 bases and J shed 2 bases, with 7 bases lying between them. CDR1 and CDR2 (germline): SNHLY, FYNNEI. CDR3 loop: CASRSLNTGELFF. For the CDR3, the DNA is TGTGCCAGCAGGTCCTTAAACACCGGGGAGCTGTTTTTT.

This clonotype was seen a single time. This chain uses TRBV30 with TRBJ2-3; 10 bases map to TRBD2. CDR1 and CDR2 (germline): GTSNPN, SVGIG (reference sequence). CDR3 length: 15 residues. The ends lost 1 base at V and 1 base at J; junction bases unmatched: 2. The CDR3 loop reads CAWSGLAGRTDTQYF. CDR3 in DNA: TGTGCCTGGAGTGGACTAGCGGGCCGCACAGATACGCAGTATTTT.

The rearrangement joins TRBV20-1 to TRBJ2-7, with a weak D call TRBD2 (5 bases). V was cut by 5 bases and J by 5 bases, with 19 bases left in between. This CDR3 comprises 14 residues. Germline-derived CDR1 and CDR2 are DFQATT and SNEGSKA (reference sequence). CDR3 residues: CSAPTGIPRHEQYF. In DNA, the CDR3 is TGCAGTGCTCCGACCGGGATCCCGCGACACGAGCAGTACTTC.

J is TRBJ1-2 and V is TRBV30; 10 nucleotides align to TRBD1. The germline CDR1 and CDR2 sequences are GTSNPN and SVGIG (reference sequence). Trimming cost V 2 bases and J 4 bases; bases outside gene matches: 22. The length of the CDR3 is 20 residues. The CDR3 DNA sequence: TGTGCCTGGAGTAAGCATGGCGCCGGGACAGGGGCTCCCCAATTCTATGGCTACACCTTC. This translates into CAWSKHGAGTGAPQFYGYTF.

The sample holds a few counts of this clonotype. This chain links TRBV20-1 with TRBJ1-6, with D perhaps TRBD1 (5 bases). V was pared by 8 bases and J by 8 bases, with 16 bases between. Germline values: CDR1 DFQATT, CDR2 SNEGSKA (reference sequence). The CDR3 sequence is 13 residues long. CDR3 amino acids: CSTRGREDSPLHF. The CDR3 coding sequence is TGCAGTACACGGGGCAGGGAGGATTCACCCCTCCACTTT.

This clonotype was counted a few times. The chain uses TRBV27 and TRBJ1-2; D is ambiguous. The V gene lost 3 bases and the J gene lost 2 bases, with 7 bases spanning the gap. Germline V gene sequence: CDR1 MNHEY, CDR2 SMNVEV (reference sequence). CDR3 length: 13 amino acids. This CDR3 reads CASSFRQNYGYTF. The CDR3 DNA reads TGTGCCAGCAGTTTTAGGCAGAACTATGGCTACACCTTC.

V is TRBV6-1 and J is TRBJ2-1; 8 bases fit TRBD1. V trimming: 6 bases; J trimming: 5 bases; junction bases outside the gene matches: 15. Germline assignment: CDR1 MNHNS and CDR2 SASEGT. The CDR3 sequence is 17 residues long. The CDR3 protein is CASRPPGQGVYNNEQFF. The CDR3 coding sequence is TGTGCCAGCAGACCACCTGGACAGGGAGTTTATAACAATGAGCAGTTCTTC.